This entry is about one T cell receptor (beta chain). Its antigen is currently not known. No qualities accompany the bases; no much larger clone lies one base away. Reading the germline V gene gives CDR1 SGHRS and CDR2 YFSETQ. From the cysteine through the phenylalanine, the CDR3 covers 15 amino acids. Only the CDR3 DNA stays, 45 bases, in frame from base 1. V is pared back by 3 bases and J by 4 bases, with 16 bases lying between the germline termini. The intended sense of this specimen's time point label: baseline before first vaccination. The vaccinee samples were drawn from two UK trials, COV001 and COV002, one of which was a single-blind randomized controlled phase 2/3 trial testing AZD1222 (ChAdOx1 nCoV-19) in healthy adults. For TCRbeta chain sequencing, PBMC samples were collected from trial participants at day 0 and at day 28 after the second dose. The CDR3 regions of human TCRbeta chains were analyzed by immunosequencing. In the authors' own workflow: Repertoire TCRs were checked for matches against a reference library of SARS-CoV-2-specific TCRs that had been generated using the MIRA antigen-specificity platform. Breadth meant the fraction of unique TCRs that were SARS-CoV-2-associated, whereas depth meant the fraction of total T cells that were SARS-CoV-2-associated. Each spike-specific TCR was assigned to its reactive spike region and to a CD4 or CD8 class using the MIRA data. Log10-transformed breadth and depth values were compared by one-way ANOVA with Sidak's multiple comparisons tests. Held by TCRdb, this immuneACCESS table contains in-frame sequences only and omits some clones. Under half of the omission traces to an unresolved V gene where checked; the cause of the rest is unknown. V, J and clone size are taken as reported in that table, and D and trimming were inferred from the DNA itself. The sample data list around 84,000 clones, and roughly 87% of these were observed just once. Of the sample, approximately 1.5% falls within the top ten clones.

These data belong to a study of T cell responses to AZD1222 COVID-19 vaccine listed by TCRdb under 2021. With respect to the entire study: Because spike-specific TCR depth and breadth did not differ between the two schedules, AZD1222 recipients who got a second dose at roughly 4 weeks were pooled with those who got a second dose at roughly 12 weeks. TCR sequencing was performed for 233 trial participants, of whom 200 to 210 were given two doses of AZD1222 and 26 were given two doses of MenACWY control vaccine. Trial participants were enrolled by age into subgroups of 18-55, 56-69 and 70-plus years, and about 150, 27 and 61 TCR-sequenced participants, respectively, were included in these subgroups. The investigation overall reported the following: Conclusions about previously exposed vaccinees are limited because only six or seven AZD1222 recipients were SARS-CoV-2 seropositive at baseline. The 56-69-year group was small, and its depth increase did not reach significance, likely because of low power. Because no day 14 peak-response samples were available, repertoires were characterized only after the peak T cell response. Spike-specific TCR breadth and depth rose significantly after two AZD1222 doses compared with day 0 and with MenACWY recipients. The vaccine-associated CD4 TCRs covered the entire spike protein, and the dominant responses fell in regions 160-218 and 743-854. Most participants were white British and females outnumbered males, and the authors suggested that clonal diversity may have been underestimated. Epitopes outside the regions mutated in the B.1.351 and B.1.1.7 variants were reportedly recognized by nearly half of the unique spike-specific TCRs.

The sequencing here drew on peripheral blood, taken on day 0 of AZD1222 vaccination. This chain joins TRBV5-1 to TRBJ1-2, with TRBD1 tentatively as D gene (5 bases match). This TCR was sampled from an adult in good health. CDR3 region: CASSSSGAVGYGYTF. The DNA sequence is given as TGCGCCAGCAGCTCCTCCGGGGCGGTGGGCTATGGCTACACCTTC.